These 22 T cell receptor beta chains share one sample of origin, sequenced in a study of blood T cells in healthy people across ages (dated by TCRdb to about 2015). To prepare the library, 5' RACE was applied. TCRdb names Illumina HiSeq 2500 as the instrument used. A second PCR of roughly 7 to 11 cycles was run with a J-beta primer mix and a sample-barcoded 5' primer. The public reads were quality trimmed at Q25 with fastp and then assembled into clones with MiXCR by TCRdb, keeping productive beta chains. All rows with the same CDR3 protein become a single entry with the most common DNA and genes. This sample lists approximately 600,000 distinct CDR3 sequences; approximately 50% were detected once. Jointly, the top ten make up over 30% of the sample. Sequenced material: blood. All receptors come from a man aged 55 to 70 in good health.

The chain has TRBV6-2 or TRBV6-3 and TRBJ1-1; 9 nucleotides match TRBD1. Trimming cost V 0 bases and J 4 bases; bases outside gene matches: 9. The CDR3 is made up of 17 amino acids. Germline CDR1 and CDR2: MNHEY and SVGEGT. This chain's CDR3 is CASSYSGTGLWATEAFF. DNA for the CDR3: TGTGCCAGCAGTTACTCGGGGACAGGGCTTTGGGCCACTGAAGCTTTCTTT.

V gene TRBV20-1 combines with J gene TRBJ2-5, with TRBD1 matching 8 bases. Germline loops: CDR1 DFQATT, CDR2 SNEGSKA (reference sequence). V lost 3 bases and J lost 4; bases outside the gene matches: 10. The CDR3 extends over 15 amino acids. The CDR3 protein is CSARGLGRGRETQYF. The CDR3 nucleotides are TGCAGTGCTAGGGGCCTGGGCAGGGGGCGAGAGACCCAGTACTTC.

J is TRBJ1-4 and V is TRBV5-1; D possibly corresponds to TRBD1 (6 bases). Trimming shortened V by 4 bases and J by 6 bases, and 13 bases separated the two germline ends. From germline, CDR1 is SGHRS and CDR2 YFSETQ. The CDR3 is 14 amino acids. The CDR3: CASSEGGIDEKLFF. DNA of the CDR3: TGCGCCAGCAGCGAAGGGGGGATCGATGAAAAACTGTTTTTT.

J is TRBJ1-1 and V is TRBV5-1, with TRBD1 as a possible D gene (5 bases). The germline V gene has CDR1 SGHRS and CDR2 YFSETQ. V was trimmed by 4 bases and J by 1 base, leaving 8 bases between them. The CDR3 contains 13 residues. CDR3 nucleotide sequence: TGCGCCAGCAGCATTGGACAGAACACTGAAGCTTTCTTT. Translation: CASSIGQNTEAFF.

This rearrangement joins TRBV5-1 to TRBJ2-7; maybe TRBD1 (5 bases). The CDR3 spans 14 residues. Per the germline V gene, CDR1 is SGHRS and CDR2 is YFSETQ. V dropped 4 bases and J dropped 2 bases, with 13 bases sitting between them. CDR3 bases: TGCGCCAGCAGCACCGGACAAATTACCTACGAGCAGTACTTC. The encoded protein is CASSTGQITYEQYF.

The rearrangement joins TRBV6-4 to TRBJ1-5; D possibly corresponds to TRBD1 (6 bases). Trimming took 6 bases from V and 5 from J, leaving 17 bases between them. This CDR3 region has 15 residues. Germline CDR1 MRHNA, CDR2 SNTAGT. The CDR3 is CASRDPGRGDQPQHF. DNA for the CDR3: TGTGCCAGCAGGGACCCGGGCAGGGGCGATCAGCCCCAGCATTTT.

This chain joins TRBV4-2 and TRBJ2-7, with 11 nucleotides matching TRBD2. The CDR3 runs to 15 residues. Germline values: CDR1 LGHNA, CDR2 YNFKEQ. V was clipped by 5 bases and J by 7 bases; unmatched bases: 10. CDR3 region: CASSSTSGELREQYF. DNA for the CDR3: TGTGCCAGCAGCTCGACTAGCGGGGAGCTACGGGAGCAGTACTTC.

The rearrangement joins TRBV6-1 to TRBJ2-7; D is possibly TRBD1 (6 bases). Trimming took 7 bases from V and 2 from J, leaving 15 bases between them. Per germline, CDR1 MNHNS and CDR2 SASEGT. The CDR3 runs to 14 residues. The CDR3 DNA reads as TGTGCCAGCAAAATTGGAACAGGGACCTACGAGCAGTACTTC. Protein: CASKIGTGTYEQYF.

In nucleotides, the CDR3 is TGTGCCAGCAGTTTATGGTCCAGGAGCGGCTACGAGCAGTACTTC. Amino acid sequence: CASSLWSRSGYEQYF. The J gene is TRBJ2-7, the V gene TRBV28, with D tentatively TRBD2 (5 bases). Looked up from germline, CDR1 is MDHEN and CDR2 is SYDVKM. The V and J ends lost 0 bases and 3 bases respectively, with 12 bases between them. There are 15 residues in the CDR3.

The chain carries TRBV6-6 and TRBJ2-7; possibly TRBD1 or TRBD2 for D (6 bases each). This CDR3 is built from 17 residues. V was pared by 0 bases and J by 4 bases, with 19 bases between. CDR1 MNHNY and CDR2 SVGAGI come from the germline V gene (reference sequence). CDR3 sequence reads: CASSYSRSTGGLYEQYF. CDR3 bases: TGTGCCAGCAGTTACTCCCGGTCTACCGGGGGCCTTTACGAGCAGTACTTC.

Here the CDR3 reads CASSNQENTEAFF. As DNA, the CDR3 is TGTGCCAGCAGTAACCAGGAGAACACTGAAGCTTTCTTT. This chain links TRBV12-3 or TRBV12-4 with TRBJ1-1; D gene ambiguous. The CDR3 loop spans 13 amino acids. The V gene lost 5 bases and the J gene lost 1 base, with 8 bases spanning the gap.

This clonotype showed up just a few times. V usage is TRBV4-2 and J usage is TRBJ2-5, with a possible D match to TRBD1 (5 bases). Germline CDR1 is LGHNA and CDR2 is YNFKEQ. The CDR3 is 15 amino acids. The V end lost 0 bases, the J end lost 2 bases, and 10 bases lay between the germline ends. The CDR3 loop reads CASSQDMGRQETQYF. DNA of the CDR3: TGTGCCAGCAGCCAAGATATGGGGCGACAAGAGACCCAGTACTTC.

The J gene is TRBJ2-1, the V gene TRBV18, with 8 bases matching TRBD2. V shed 5 bases and J 13 bases; nucleotides not matched to a gene: 16. The CDR3 contains 15 residues. Germline CDR1 KGHSH, CDR2 LQKENI. CDR3 loop: CASSSRLARGETQFF. CDR3 sequence (DNA): TGTGCCAGCTCATCGAGACTAGCGCGTGGGGAGACCCAGTTCTTC.

The chain is built from TRBV15 and TRBJ2-3; D tentatively fits TRBD1 or TRBD2 (5 bases each). Trimming stripped 5 bases from V and 5 bases from J, with 14 bases between. The CDR3 is 14 amino acids. CDR1 and CDR2 (germline): LNHNV, YYDKDF (reference sequence). CDR3 DNA: TGTGCCACCAGCGTTGGGGGTTCAGGAGATACGCAGTATTTT. This translates into CATSVGGSGDTQYF.

V and J are TRBV7-2 and TRBJ2-1; 11 bases are shared with TRBD2. This CDR3 comprises 16 residues. Germline V gives CDR1 SGHTA, CDR2 FQGNSA. V gave up 2 bases and J gave up 7 bases; unmatched junction bases: 7. DNA for the CDR3: TGTGCCAGCAGCTTATCCCCTAGCGGGGGGTGGAATGAGCAGTTCTTC. This translates into CASSLSPSGGWNEQFF.

The count of this clonotype is one. The chain has TRBV24-1 and TRBJ2-5, with TRBD2 matching 10 bases. The CDR3 has 16 residues. From germline, CDR1 is KGHDR and CDR2 SFDVKD. V trimming: 3 bases; J trimming: 1 base; junction bases outside the gene matches: 4. The CDR3 protein is CATSDVSSGGQETQYF. The CDR3 nucleotides read TGTGCCACCAGTGATGTCTCTAGCGGGGGCCAAGAGACCCAGTACTTC.

A single count supports this clonotype. The gene calls are TRBV20-1 and TRBJ2-1; the D gene is possibly TRBD2 (6 bases). Germline CDR1 DFQATT, CDR2 SNEGSKA (reference sequence). The CDR3 consists of 14 residues. Trimming pared 3 bases from V and 4 bases from J, leaving 13 bases between. In nucleotides, the CDR3 is TGCAGTGCTAGGCAGCTAGCGTTGTACAATGAGCAGTTCTTC. It yields the protein CSARQLALYNEQFF.

The chain employs TRBV18 and TRBJ1-5; D is unresolved. This CDR3 comprises 15 residues. In germline, CDR1 is KGHSH, CDR2 LQKENI. The germline V and J ends were trimmed by 1 base and 0 bases, with 7 bases remaining between them. In nucleotides, the CDR3 is TGTGCCAGCTCACCACTTCACGATAGCAATCAGCCCCAGCATTTT. This codes for CASSPLHDSNQPQHF.

This clonotype appeared many times. The J gene is TRBJ2-6, the V gene TRBV6-6, with D tentatively TRBD2 (6 bases). Germline values: CDR1 MNHNY, CDR2 SVGAGI (reference sequence). V lost 0 bases, J lost 0 bases, and 9 bases lay in between. The CDR3 covers 17 residues. CDR3 sequence reads: CASSYSGLNSGANVLTF. The CDR3 region has the DNA TGTGCCAGCAGTTACTCGGGACTGAACTCTGGGGCCAACGTCCTGACTTTC.

The chain links TRBV2 to TRBJ2-1; 9 nucleotides align to TRBD2. Per the germline V gene, CDR1 is SNHLY and CDR2 is FYNNEI. CDR3 length equals 16 residues. The J segment lost 4 bases and the V segment lost 3 bases, leaving 7 bases of the junction unmatched. CDR3 nucleotides: TGTGCCAGCAGTGAGTCTAGCGGGGCTGGATACAATGAGCAGTTCTTC. It codes for CASSESSGAGYNEQFF. Using reference TRBV2 and TRBJ2-1 for the parts outside the CDR3, the full variable domain is EPEVTQTPSHQVTQMGQEVILRCVPISNHLYFYWYRQILGQKVEFLVSFYNNEISEKSEIFDDQFSVERPDGSNFTLKIRSTKLEDSAMYFCASSESSGAGYNEQFFGPGTRLTVL.

The V and J genes are TRBV20-1 and TRBJ2-5, with unresolved D. The J call may not be correct, given that the DNA end is closer to TRBJ2-7. This CDR3 spans 12 amino acids. Germline V gives CDR1 DFQATT, CDR2 SNEGSKA (reference sequence). CDR3 residues: CSARRSSLEQYF. As DNA, the CDR3 is TGCAGTGCTAGGAGGAGTAGTCTCGAGCAGTACTTC.

This clonotype was recorded once. The CDR3 coding sequence is TGTGCCAGCAGTAGCGGCTGGGTAGATACGCAGTATTTT. Translation: CASSSGWVDTQYF. V gene TRBV12-3 or TRBV12-4 combines with J gene TRBJ2-3, with a tentative D call TRBD2 (5 bases). The CDR3 has 13 amino acids. Between the trimmed V and J ends, which lost 5 bases and 5 bases, there was a span of 11 bases.